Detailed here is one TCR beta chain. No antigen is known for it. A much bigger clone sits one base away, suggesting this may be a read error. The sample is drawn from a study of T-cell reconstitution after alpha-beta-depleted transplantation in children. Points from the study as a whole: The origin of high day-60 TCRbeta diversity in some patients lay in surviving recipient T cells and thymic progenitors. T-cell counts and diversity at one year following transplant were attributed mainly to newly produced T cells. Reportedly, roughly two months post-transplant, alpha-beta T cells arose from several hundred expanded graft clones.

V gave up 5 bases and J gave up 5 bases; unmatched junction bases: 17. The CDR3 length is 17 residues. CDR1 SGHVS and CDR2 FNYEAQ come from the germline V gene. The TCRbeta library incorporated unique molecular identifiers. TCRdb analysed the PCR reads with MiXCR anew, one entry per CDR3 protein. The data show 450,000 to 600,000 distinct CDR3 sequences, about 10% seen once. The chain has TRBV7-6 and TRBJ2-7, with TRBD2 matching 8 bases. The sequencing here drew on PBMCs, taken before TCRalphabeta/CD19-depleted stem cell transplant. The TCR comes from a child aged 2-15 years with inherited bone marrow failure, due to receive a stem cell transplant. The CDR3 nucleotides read TGTGCCAGCAGCACTATACTCCCGGGACTAGGGGGACACGAGCAGTACTTC. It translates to CASSTILPGLGGHEQYF.